This T cell receptor (beta chain) is from a study of CD8+ T cells in alopecia areata. Looking at the study overall: The study gave treated patients oral tofacitinib at 5 to 10 mg twice daily.

V was cut by 10 bases and J by 4 bases, with 6 bases left in between. Germline V CDR1 and CDR2: ENHRY, SYGVKD. This CDR3 spans 10 amino acids. This sample's treatment: oral pan-JAK inhibitor, 5-10 mg twice daily. Study outcomes and limitations: In blood and scalp, many expanded lesional clones persisted during tofacitinib. Expanded CD8+ clones among the top 100, as well as scalp clonality, were significantly decreased by tofacitinib.

Following RNA extraction, reverse transcription yielded cDNA that acted as the sequencing template. Libraries were prepared by immunoSEQ multiplex PCR; TCRdb keeps only in-frame clonotypes and omits some of them. This repertoire shows fewer than 250,000 clones, 40% to 45% found once; its top ten account for 2% to 3%. Comment on this clone: What it binds is unknown.

The chain links TRBV10-3 to TRBJ2-3; D uncertain. This TCR came from a human donor with alopecia areata. The sample was CD4+ T cells sorted from blood, taken around week 36, from a patient treated with tofacitinib. CDR3 sequence (DNA): TGTGCCACTGGCCCAGATACGCAGTATTTT. Its protein product is CATGPDTQYF.